This passage covers 28 T cell receptor beta chains from one sample sequenced in a study of early T cells in non-severe SARS-CoV-2 infection listed by TCRdb under 2021. Receptor libraries were prepared by 5' RACE. TCRdb lists the instrument as NextSeq 500. TCRdb reanalyzed the raw reads on its own, using fastp at Q25 for trimming and MiXCR for clone calling, and kept in-frame beta chains. CDR3 protein duplicates are merged, each entry listing the most common genes and DNA. For this sample the table gives 30,000 to 45,000 distinct CDR3 sequences, of which about 3.8% were detected only once. Under 6% of the sample goes to the ten largest clones. Sequenced input: whole blood. All receptors come from an adult who was a healthcare worker with PCR-confirmed SARS-CoV-2 infection or an uninfected control (not recorded which).

Many counts were recorded for this clonotype. The genes are TRBV6-2 or TRBV6-3 and TRBJ1-1; 8 nucleotides line up with TRBD1. The CDR3 contains 14 residues. Germline V gene lookup returns CDR1 MNHEY and CDR2 SVGEGT. The ends lost 5 bases at V and 5 bases at J; junction bases unmatched: 7. The chain's CDR3 is CASSLQGVETEAFF. In DNA form, the CDR3 reads TGTGCCAGCAGTCTACAGGGGGTTGAAACTGAAGCTTTCTTT.

This clonotype was detected ten times or more. J is TRBJ2-1 and V is TRBV29-1; the match to TRBD1 covers 11 bases. V dropped 3 bases and J dropped 10; count of bases not matched to a gene: 5. From germline, CDR1 is SQVTM and CDR2 ANQGSEA. The CDR3 runs 13 residues. CDR3 bases: TGCAGCGTTGAGGGACAGGGGGATGGAGAGCAGTTCTTC. It is translated as CSVEGQGDGEQFF.

This clonotype has ten or more counts. This chain connects TRBV28 to TRBJ2-4; D gene unclear. V shed 4 bases and J shed 5 bases, with 9 bases lying between them. The germline V gene encodes CDR1 MDHEN and CDR2 SYDVKM. CDR3 length: 13 residues. CDR3 DNA: TGTGCCAGCAGTTCGGCCGACGAAAACATTCAGTACTTC. Translating it yields CASSSADENIQYF.

This clonotype was recorded at least ten times. The genes are TRBV20-1 and TRBJ2-7, with TRBD2 identical over 10 bases. CDR1 and CDR2 from the germline V gene are DFQATT and SNEGSKA (reference sequence). The CDR3 is 14 residues long. The trim removed 3 bases at V and 1 base at J, leaving 3 bases unmatched. The CDR3 here is CSARSGRGSYEQYF. CDR3 bases: TGCAGTGCTAGGAGCGGGAGGGGGTCCTACGAGCAGTACTTC.

This clonotype was counted at least ten times. The chain combines TRBV2 with TRBJ2-7; D might be TRBD1 (6 bases). The CDR3 contains 14 residues. V was pared by 6 bases and J by 9 bases, with 21 bases between. Germline values: CDR1 SNHLY, CDR2 FYNNEI. In nucleotides, the CDR3 is TGTGCCAGCAGGAAGGACAGTTCGGCCGGTGGGCAGTACTTC. Protein product: CASRKDSSAGGQYF.

In its sample, this clonotype was seen many times. CDR3 sequence (DNA): TGTGCCAGCAGTCCGACGACAGGGGCCCCCTTAGCCAAAAACATTCAGTACTTC. It yields the protein CASSPTTGAPLAKNIQYF. The rearrangement uses TRBV27 and TRBJ2-4; TRBD1 aligns across 8 bases. This CDR3 spans 18 amino acids. V shed 5 bases, J shed 0 bases, and the junction held 12 bases outside the gene matches. The germline CDR1 and CDR2 sequences are MNHEY and SMNVEV (reference sequence).

This clonotype was seen repeatedly, ten times or more. The chain couples TRBV24-1 to TRBJ1-2, with D maybe TRBD1 (6 bases). Trimming cost V 7 bases and J 7 bases, with 18 bases left between them. Germline V gives CDR1 KGHDR, CDR2 SFDVKD. This CDR3 has 14 amino acids. For the CDR3, the DNA is TGTGCCACCAGCGATATTGGGGGCGAGGGTGGCTACACCTTC. It yields the protein CATSDIGGEGGYTF.

This clonotype was detected ten times or more. The rearrangement uses TRBV20-1 and TRBJ2-7; D may correspond to TRBD1 or TRBD2 (5 bases each). The CDR3 runs to 14 residues. V lost 0 bases and J lost 6, with 15 bases in between. CDR1 DFQATT and CDR2 SNEGSKA come from the germline V gene (reference sequence). The CDR3 DNA follows: TGCAGTGCTAGAGATCAGGGACGGAGCAGCGAGCAGTACTTC. It translates to CSARDQGRSSEQYF.

This clonotype occurred a few times. J is TRBJ2-5 and V is TRBV6-1, with D possibly TRBD2 on 5 matching bases. Germline loops: CDR1 MNHNS, CDR2 SASEGT. The CDR3 loop spans 14 amino acids. V shed 5 bases and J shed 2 bases, with 12 bases lying between them. The CDR3 spells CASSLWTGQETQYF. The CDR3 DNA is TGTGCCAGCAGTCTATGGACGGGACAAGAGACCCAGTACTTC.

This rearrangement joins TRBV5-4 to TRBJ1-6, with D tentatively TRBD1 (5 bases). V was pared by 0 bases and J by 6 bases, with 10 bases between. Germline assignment: CDR1 SGHNT and CDR2 YYREEE (reference sequence). The CDR3 spans 15 residues. The CDR3 DNA reads as TGTGCCAGCAGCTTGGATACCGGGGGTAATTCACCCCTCCACTTT. Translated, it gives CASSLDTGGNSPLHF.

This clonotype was recorded many times. CDR3 nucleotides: TGTGCCAGCAGCCAAAGGACTCCTTTGGAGCAGTTCTTC. This gives the protein CASSQRTPLEQFF. The genes are TRBV14 and TRBJ2-1; D possibly corresponds to TRBD2 (5 bases). The V end was cut by 2 bases, the J end by 10 bases, with 12 bases between. Germline V CDR1 and CDR2: SGHDN, FVKESK. This CDR3 is built from 13 residues.

This clonotype has ten or more counts. The V gene is TRBV20-1, the J gene TRBJ1-4, with D unresolved. V gave up 2 bases and J gave up 8 bases, with 12 bases separating them. The CDR3 is 13 amino acids. Germline assignment: CDR1 DFQATT and CDR2 SNEGSKA (reference sequence). DNA for the CDR3: TGCAGTGCTAGACCAATGGATTCAGAAAAACTGTTTTTT. This sequence encodes CSARPMDSEKLFF.

In its sample, this clonotype was seen many times. The chain joins TRBV7-9 to TRBJ2-7; 12 bases map to TRBD1. This CDR3 has 15 residues. Germline V CDR1 and CDR2: SEHNR, FQNEAQ (reference sequence). Trimming took 3 bases from V and 2 from J; bases not matched to a gene: 2. The CDR3 nucleotides are TGTGCCAGCAGCTTCGGGACAGGGGGCGCCTACGAGCAGTACTTC. Translation: CASSFGTGGAYEQYF.

The table lists this clonotype with many counts. This chain joins TRBV9 and TRBJ2-7; possibly TRBD1 or TRBD2 for D (5 bases each). CDR1 and CDR2 from the germline V gene are SGDLS and YYNGEE. The CDR3 is 14 amino acids. The V gene lost 0 bases and the J gene lost 7 bases, with 14 bases spanning the gap. CDR3 protein: CASSVAPGTGEQYF. The CDR3 region has the DNA TGTGCCAGCAGCGTAGCTCCCGGGACGGGAGAGCAGTACTTC.

This clonotype was found many times. This chain joins TRBV19 and TRBJ2-3, with D possibly being TRBD2 (6 bases). Trimming took off 5 bases at V and 1 base at J, with 13 bases between the two ends. The CDR3 is made up of 15 amino acids. CDR1 LNHDA and CDR2 SQIVND come from the germline V gene (reference sequence). The CDR3 sequence: CASSLFGGGTDTQYF. The CDR3 nucleotides read TGTGCCAGTAGTCTCTTTGGCGGGGGCACAGATACGCAGTATTTT.

This clonotype occurred many times. The rearrangement uses TRBV2 and TRBJ2-3; TRBD1 agrees at 8 bases. The CDR3 loop spans 15 amino acids. The J segment lost 3 bases and the V segment lost 6 bases, leaving 8 bases of the junction unmatched. Germline CDR1 is SNHLY and CDR2 is FYNNEI. The DNA of the CDR3 is TGTGCCAGCAGGCTCAGGGGGCACGGGACAGATACGCAGTATTTT. Its protein is CASRLRGHGTDTQYF.

This clonotype has a count of ten or more. The chain employs TRBV9 and TRBJ2-1; D is undetermined. Trimming stripped 0 bases from V and 5 bases from J, with 6 bases between. This CDR3 has 13 residues. The germline CDR1 and CDR2 sequences are SGDLS and YYNGEE. For the CDR3, the DNA is TGTGCCAGCAGCGTAGGGACCGACAATGAGCAGTTCTTC. It codes for CASSVGTDNEQFF.

This clonotype was seen ten or more times. The V gene is TRBV7-3, the J gene TRBJ2-2; possibly TRBD1 or TRBD2 for D (5 bases each). The germline V and J ends were trimmed by 2 bases and 6 bases, with 7 bases remaining between them. This CDR3 spans 13 amino acids. Per the germline V gene, CDR1 is SGHTA and CDR2 is FQGTGA. CDR3 DNA: TGTGCCAGCAGCTTACGGGGCCCCGGGGAGCTGTTTTTT. The encoded protein is CASSLRGPGELFF.

In this sample, this clonotype turned up many times. Written as DNA, the CDR3 is TGCGCCAGCAGTGACGGCGTTCCCCCCTACGAGCAGTACTTC. Translating it yields CASSDGVPPYEQYF. This chain joins TRBV10-1 and TRBJ2-7; D not resolved. The V and J ends lost 3 bases and 2 bases respectively, with 11 bases between them. CDR1 WNHNN and CDR2 SYGVQD come from the germline V gene (reference sequence). CDR3 size: 14 residues.

This clonotype was detected many times. The chain joins TRBV12-3 or TRBV12-4 to TRBJ1-6; the D is unclear. The CDR3 loop spans 13 amino acids. Trimming stripped 4 bases from V and 7 bases from J, with 8 bases between. Written as DNA, the CDR3 is TGTGCCAGCAGTTCCGCTTCGAATTCACCCCTCCACTTT. It encodes CASSSASNSPLHF.

This clonotype was observed at least ten times. The chain employs TRBV7-3 and TRBJ2-1; TRBD1 matches at 7 bases. CDR1 is SGHTA, CDR2 FQGTGA, per germline. The V gene end was trimmed by 5 bases and the J gene end by 8 bases; junction bases not matched to a gene: 9. The CDR3 has 14 amino acids. CDR3 DNA: TGTGCCAGCAGCAGACAGGGCCGAGAGGATGAGCAGTTCTTC. Translated: CASSRQGREDEQFF.

This clonotype was detected ten times or more. The V call is TRBV5-1, the J call TRBJ2-7, with 7 positions matching TRBD2. CDR3 length equals 16 residues. Germline V gene sequence: CDR1 SGHRS, CDR2 YFSETQ. V was clipped by 0 bases and J by 2 bases; unmatched bases: 8. The CDR3 DNA is TGCGCCAGCAGCTTGGGATACAGCGGGGCGGCCTACGAGCAGTACTTC. Its translation is CASSLGYSGAAYEQYF.

This clonotype came up many times. This chain links TRBV9 with TRBJ2-3; D not certain. The CDR3 extends over 15 amino acids. Germline-derived CDR1 and CDR2 are SGDLS and YYNGEE. V lost 4 bases, J lost 0 bases, and 12 bases lay in between. The CDR3 DNA reads as TGTGCCAGCAGCAGTCAGAGTGCTAGCACAGATACGCAGTATTTT. It is translated as CASSSQSASTDTQYF.

This clonotype was seen at least ten times. The chain links TRBV7-2 to TRBJ2-5; TRBD1 is a possible D gene (5 bases). V was shortened by 3 bases and J by 1 base, with 12 bases between the two germline ends. Germline V lookup: CDR1 SGHTA, CDR2 FQGNSA. This CDR3 spans 15 amino acids. Written as DNA, the CDR3 is TGTGCCAGCAGCTTGGACGGACACATCCAAGAGACCCAGTACTTC. Translation gives CASSLDGHIQETQYF.

At least ten counts were recorded for this clonotype. This sequence joins TRBV7-9 and TRBJ2-4, with D possibly matching TRBD1 (5 bases). The CDR3 has 11 residues. With 2 bases removed from V and 9 bases from J, the gap between germline ends came to 5 bases. Germline loops: CDR1 SEHNR, CDR2 FQNEAQ (reference sequence). The CDR3 region is CASSLQGIQYF. CDR3 sequence (DNA): TGTGCCAGCAGCTTACAGGGCATTCAGTACTTC.

This clonotype was counted many times. This chain uses TRBV7-6 with TRBJ2-2; 14 nucleotides match TRBD2. Germline CDR1 and CDR2: SGHVS and FNYEAQ. Trimming cost V 4 bases and J 0 bases; bases outside gene matches: 1. The CDR3 has 17 residues. CDR3 amino acids: CASSWGLAGANTGELFF. As DNA, the CDR3 is TGTGCCAGCAGCTGGGGACTAGCGGGGGCGAACACCGGGGAGCTGTTTTTT.

This clonotype showed up many times. The junction departs from germline at one end; a sequencing error may be responsible. The rearrangement links TRBV12-3 or TRBV12-4 to TRBJ1-2, with 7 bases aligning to TRBD1. This CDR3 comprises 14 residues. This chain's CDR3 is CASSVAGTAYGYTF. CDR3 nucleotides: TGTGCCAGCAGTGTAGCCGGGACAGCTTATGGCTACACCTTC.

In its sample, this clonotype was seen many times. The chain carries TRBV7-6 and TRBJ2-7; 8 bases fit TRBD1. CDR1 and CDR2 from the germline V gene are SGHVS and FNYEAQ. The CDR3 consists of 15 residues. With 5 bases clipped from V and 3 bases from J, the junction kept 9 bases outside the gene matches. The CDR3 sequence is CASSLDQGAYYEQYF. The CDR3 coding sequence is TGTGCCAGCAGCCTAGATCAGGGGGCGTACTACGAGCAGTACTTC.